This T cell receptor beta chain emerged from a study of a mutant IDH1 vaccine in newly diagnosed glioma. Study in general: Eight vaccine injections were given to patients in weeks 1, 3, 5, 7, 11, 15, 19 and 23. There were roughly 62% males and about 38% females among treated patients, whose mean age was approximately 41 years. Receipt of radiotherapy, temozolomide, or both preceded the study, and most received both.

To note about this clone: Its antigen remains unidentified.

The assay was immunoSEQ multiplex PCR, and TCRdb's table has in-frame clones only and misses some. The sample lists tens of thousands of clones, 78% occurring once. Time point given: week 5, during vaccination. Topical imiquimod accompanied each vaccine dose, which consisted of 300 ug of mutant IDH1 20-mer peptide. New WHO grade 3 or 4 astrocytomas that were IDH1-mutant and ATRX-lost occurred in the donors. The V segment lost 0 bases and the J segment 0 bases; nucleotides outside the gene matches: 11. CDR1 and CDR2 (germline): SGHDN, FVKESK. The CDR3 length is 19 residues. V is TRBV14 and J is TRBJ2-4, with 7 bases matching TRBD1. This specimen consisted of PBMCs, obtained from a glioma patient whose treatment included an IDH1 peptide vaccine. The TCR comes from a man aged 35-49 years with glioma. The CDR3 loop is CASSQDSAGGDLAKNIQYF. The CDR3 nucleotides read TGTGCCAGCAGCCAAGATTCGGCAGGGGGAGATCTAGCCAAAAACATTCAGTACTTC.